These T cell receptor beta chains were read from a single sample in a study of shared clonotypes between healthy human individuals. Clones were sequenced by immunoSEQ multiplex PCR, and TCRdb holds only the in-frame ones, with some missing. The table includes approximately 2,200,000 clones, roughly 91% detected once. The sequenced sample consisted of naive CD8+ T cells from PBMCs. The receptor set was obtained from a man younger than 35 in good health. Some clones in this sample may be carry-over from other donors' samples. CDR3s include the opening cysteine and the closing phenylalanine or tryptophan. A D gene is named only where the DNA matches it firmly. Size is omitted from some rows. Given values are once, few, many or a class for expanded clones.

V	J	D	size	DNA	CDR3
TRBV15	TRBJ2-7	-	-	TGTGCCACCAGCAGCTCTCCTGCTCTTCGCGAGCAGTACTTC	CATSSSPALREQYF
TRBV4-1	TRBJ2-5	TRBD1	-	TGCGCCAGCAGCCTCGAGCCCTCGGGACAGATAATGCAAGAGACCCAGTACTTC	CASSLEPSGQIMQETQYF
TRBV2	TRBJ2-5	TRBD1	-	TGTGCCAGCACGGACAGGGAGGAGACCCAGTACTTC	CASTDREETQYF
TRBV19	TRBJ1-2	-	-	TGTGCCAGTAGTGGACCCGAGGACAGCGACTATGGCTACACCTTC	CASSGPEDSDYGYTF
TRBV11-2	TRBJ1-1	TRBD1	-	TGTGCCAGCATAGACAGGGGGGGCACTGAAGCTTTCTTT	CASIDRGGTEAFF
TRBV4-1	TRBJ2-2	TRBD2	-	TGCGCCAGCAGCCTAGCGGGGACCGGGGAGCTGTTTTTT	CASSLAGTGELFF
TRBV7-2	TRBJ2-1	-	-	TGTGCCAGCACCCCCCAAGTGGTGCTAGCGCCTTACAATGAGCAGTTCTTC	CASTPQVVLAPYNEQFF
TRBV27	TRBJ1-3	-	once	TGTGCCAGCAGTCGTTATCCAGTCTCCTCTGGAAACACCATATATTTT	CASSRYPVSSGNTIYF
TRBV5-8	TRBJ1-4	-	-	TGTGCCAGCAGCCGGGAAAAACTGTTTTTT	CASSREKLFF
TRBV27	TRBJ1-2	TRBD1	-	TGTGCCAGCAGTTTATTTTCTCCGGACAGGGGATACGGCTACACCTTC	CASSLFSPDRGYGYTF
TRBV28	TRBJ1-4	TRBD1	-	TGTGCCATCGGGACAGGGGGAAATAATGAAAAACTGTTTTTT	CAIGTGGNNEKLFF
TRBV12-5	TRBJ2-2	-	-	TGTGCTAGTGGATTTGGTACCGGGGAGCTGTTTTTT	CASGFGTGELFF
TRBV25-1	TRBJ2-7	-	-	TGTGCCAGCAGTAATCTTAGCGAGAAAGGCTACGAGCAGTACTTC	CASSNLSEKGYEQYF
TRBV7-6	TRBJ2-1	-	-	TGTGCCAGCAGCGCAGCGGAAAGCTCCTACAATGAGCAGTTCTTC	CASSAAESSYNEQFF
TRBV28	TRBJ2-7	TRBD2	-	TGTGCCAGCAGTTTACACCTTCCCGGGGGGGGTTACGAGCAGTACTTC	CASSLHLPGGGYEQYF
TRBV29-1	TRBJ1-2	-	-	TGCAGCGCGGAGGGGGTGTATGGCTACACCTTC	CSAEGVYGYTF
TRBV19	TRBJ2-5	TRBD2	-	TGTGCCAGTAGTATGGATCGGGAGGTGCGAGAGACCCAGTACTTC	CASSMDREVRETQYF
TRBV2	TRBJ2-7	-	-	TGTGCCAGCAGTGAAATTAGCGCGGTCAGCCTGGGAGCGGTCGAGCAGTACTTC	CASSEISAVSLGAVEQYF
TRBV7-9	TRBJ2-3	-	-	TGTGCCAGCAGCTTAGGGACAGCTTGGACAGATACGCAGTATTTT	CASSLGTAWTDTQYF
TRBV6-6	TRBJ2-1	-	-	TGTGCCAGCAGTTACGTCGACAATGAGCAGTTCTTC	CASSYVDNEQFF
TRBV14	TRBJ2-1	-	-	TGTGCCAGCAGCCATCGACAAGGATCCGAGCAGTTCTTC	CASSHRQGSEQFF
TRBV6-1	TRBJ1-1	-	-	TGTGCCGGCGGGGGTTTTGAGGACACTGAAGCTTTCTTT	CAGGGFEDTEAFF
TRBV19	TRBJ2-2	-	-	TGTGCCACCCGCCCCCCAGGGGACACCGGGGAGCTGTTTTTT	CATRPPGDTGELFF
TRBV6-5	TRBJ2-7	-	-	TGTGCCAGCAACCACCGGGACCGAGACTACGAGCAGTACTTC	CASNHRDRDYEQYF
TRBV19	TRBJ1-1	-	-	TGTGCCAGTAGTATATCGTTGGGGCTTGACACTGAAGCTTTCTTT	CASSISLGLDTEAFF
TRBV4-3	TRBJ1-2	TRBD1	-	TGCGCCAGCAGCCAAGAAAGGGGACAGGGTTCTGATGGCTACACCTTC	CASSQERGQGSDGYTF
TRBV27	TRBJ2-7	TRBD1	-	TGTGCCAGCAGTTTAGACAGGGAAGCCTACGAGCAGTACTTC	CASSLDREAYEQYF
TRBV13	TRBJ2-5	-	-	TGTGCCACCCAACCAGGGGCGGGTCCTCCTCCCGAGACCCAGTACTTC	CATQPGAGPPPETQYF
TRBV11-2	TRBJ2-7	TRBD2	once	TGTGCCAGCAGCCCACGGACTAGCGGGAGATACGAGCAGTACTTC	CASSPRTSGRYEQYF
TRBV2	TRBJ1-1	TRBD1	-	TGTGCCAGCAGTGAATTGGGGACAGGGGCCTGGACTGAAGCTTTCTTT	CASSELGTGAWTEAFF
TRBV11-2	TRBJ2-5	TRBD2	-	TGTGCCAGCAGCTCCGGCCTAGCGGGAGGAGAGACCCAGTACTTC	CASSSGLAGGETQYF
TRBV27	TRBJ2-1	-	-	TGTGCCAGCAGTTTTTCTCGTGGCCCTAATCCTAATGAGCAGTTCTTC	CASSFSRGPNPNEQFF
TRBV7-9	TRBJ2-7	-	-	TGTGCCAGCAGCTTAGGGCAGGGAACCTACGAGCAGTACTTC	CASSLGQGTYEQYF
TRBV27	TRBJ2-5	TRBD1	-	TGTGTAGTCAGGGGGCCCCCCCAAGAGACCCAGTACTTC	CVVRGPPQETQYF
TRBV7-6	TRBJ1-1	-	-	TGTGCCAGCAGCGGTAGGGACACGATGAACACTGAAGCTTTCTTT	CASSGRDTMNTEAFF
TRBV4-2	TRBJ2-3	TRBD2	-	TGTGCCAGCAGGAGAATAGCGGGAGACACAGATACGCAGTATTTT	CASRRIAGDTDTQYF
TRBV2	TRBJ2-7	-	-	TGTGCCAGCAGTGAGATGGTTTACTACGAGCAGTACTTC	CASSEMVYYEQYF
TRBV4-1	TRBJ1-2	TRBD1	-	TGCGCCAGCAGCCAACTCAGGGGGCGCATGGACTACACCTTC	CASSQLRGRMDYTF
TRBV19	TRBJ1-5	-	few	TGTGCCAGTAGTACGCCTCCCAGGGCGGATCAGCCCCAGCATTTT	CASSTPPRADQPQHF
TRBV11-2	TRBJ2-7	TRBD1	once	TGTGCCAGCAGGCCCCCGGACAGGGGGCACGAGCAGTACTTC	CASRPPDRGHEQYF
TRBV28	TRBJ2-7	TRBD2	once	TGTGCCAGCAGTGTTGCCCGACTAGCCCGCTACGAGCAGTACTTC	CASSVARLARYEQYF
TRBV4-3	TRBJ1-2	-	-	TGCGCCAGCAGCCAAGATTGGGGGGCTGGCTATGGCTACACCTTC	CASSQDWGAGYGYTF
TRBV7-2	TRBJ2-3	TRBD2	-	TGTGCCAGCAGCCAGGGCCTAGCGGGAGCCCTGCGGGATACGCAGTATTTT	CASSQGLAGALRDTQYF
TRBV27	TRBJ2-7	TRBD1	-	TGTGCCAGCCGAATTTGGGACAGCTCCTACGAGCAGTACTTC	CASRIWDSSYEQYF
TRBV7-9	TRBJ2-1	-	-	TGTGCCAGCAGCGCACAGGACAAGCGCAATGAGCAGTTCTTC	CASSAQDKRNEQFF
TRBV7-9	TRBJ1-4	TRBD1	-	TGTGCCAGCAGCTCGAAGACAGGGATTCAAGAAAAACTGTTTTTT	CASSSKTGIQEKLFF
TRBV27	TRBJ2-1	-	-	TGTGCCAGCAGTGACACTAGCCTAACTAAGAAGGGGCAGTTCTTC	CASSDTSLTKKGQFF
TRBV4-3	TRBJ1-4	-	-	TGCGCCAGCAGCCAAGGGAGTTCGGCTAATGAAAAACTGTTTTTT	CASSQGSSANEKLFF
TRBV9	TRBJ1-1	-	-	TGTGCCAGCAGCGGGAGGGATGAGAGAGACAGGAACACTGAAGCTTTCTTT	CASSGRDERDRNTEAFF
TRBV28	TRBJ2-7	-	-	TGTGCCAGCAGCCTATTCCGGGACTCCTCCTACGAGCAGTACTTC	CASSLFRDSSYEQYF
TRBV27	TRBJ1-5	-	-	TGTGCCAGCAGTTTAGTGGGAACAGGGAGCAATCAGCCCCAGCATTTT	CASSLVGTGSNQPQHF
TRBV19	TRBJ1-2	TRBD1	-	TGTGCCAGTAGTTCCGAGGGGGCCCCGAGTGCGTATGGCTACACCTTC	CASSSEGAPSAYGYTF
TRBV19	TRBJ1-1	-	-	TGTGCCAGTAGTATAGTCCAGGGGAACACTGAAGCTTTCTTT	CASSIVQGNTEAFF
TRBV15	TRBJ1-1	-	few	TGTGCCACCAGCAGAGCTGGTACAAACACTGAAGCTTTCTTT	CATSRAGTNTEAFF
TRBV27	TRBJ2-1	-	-	TGTGCCAGCAGTTTACTGATGGCAGGACAGCTCAATGAGCAGTTCTTC	CASSLLMAGQLNEQFF